The 14 T cell receptor beta chains reported below all come from one sample, sequenced in a study of OX40 agonist ivuxolimab in advanced cancers. The repertoire was sequenced with immunoSEQ multiplex PCR; TCRdb's copy has only in-frame clones and lacks some. The table shows about 10,000 clones, with over 70% occurring only once. The sequenced sample was CD4+ or CD8+ T cells sorted from blood, obtained in a trial of the OX40 agonist ivuxolimab. The receptors were gathered from an adult with an advanced solid tumor such as melanoma, head and neck, liver or kidney cancer.

The CDR3 reads CASSVVYRGFPQFF. The CDR3 region has the DNA TGTGCCAGCAGCGTAGTTTATCGGGGGTTCCCGCAGTTCTTC. The chain links TRBV9 to TRBJ2-1, with TRBD2 as a possible D gene (6 bases). V lost 0 bases and J 12 bases, leaving 16 bases between the germline ends. CDR3 length: 14 amino acids. Germline V gene lookup returns CDR1 SGDLS and CDR2 YYNGEE.

The genes are TRBV30 and TRBJ2-2, with 9 bases that match TRBD1. The CDR3 runs to 16 residues. The V and J ends lost 2 bases and 5 bases, in that order; junction bases with no gene match: 9. Germline V gene sequence: CDR1 GTSNPN, CDR2 SVGIG (reference sequence). CDR3 DNA: TGTGCCTGGAGTAACCACAGGGGGCTTTGGACCGGGGAGCTGTTTTTT. Its translation: CAWSNHRGLWTGELFF. The complete variable domain, with remaining parts taken from reference TRBV30 and TRBJ2-2, reads SQTIHQWPATLVQPVGSPLSLECTVEGTSNPNLYWYRQAAGRGLQLLFYSVGIGQISSEVPQNLSASRPQDRQFILSSKKLLLSDSGFYLCAWSNHRGLWTGELFFGEGSRLTVL.

The V and J genes are TRBV27 and TRBJ2-7; 7 positions agree with TRBD2. The CDR3 is 12 residues long. In germline, CDR1 is MNHEY, CDR2 SMNVEV (reference sequence). V was pared by 7 bases and J by 2 bases, with 2 bases of the junction left unmatched. The CDR3 spells CASMGGTYEQYF. The CDR3, as DNA: TGTGCCAGCATGGGGGGGACCTACGAGCAGTACTTC.

The chain has TRBV4-1 and TRBJ2-3; D gene ambiguous. This CDR3 comprises 14 residues. Trimming shortened V by 1 base and J by 6 bases, and 11 bases separated the two germline ends. The germline V gene has CDR1 MGHRA and CDR2 YSYEKL. The CDR3 region has the DNA TGCGCCAGCAGCCAAGTAACTGGGTCCGATACGCAGTATTTT. Translated, it gives CASSQVTGSDTQYF.

The chain combines TRBV9 with TRBJ2-3, with no clear D. The CDR3 extends over 11 amino acids. V dropped 8 bases and J dropped 2 bases, with 6 bases sitting between them. Germline-derived CDR1 and CDR2 are SGDLS and YYNGEE. CDR3 amino acids: CASSFTDTQYF. The DNA for the CDR3 is TGTGCCAGTTCCTTCACAGATACGCAGTATTTT.

This clone was counted once. The genes are TRBV6-6 and TRBJ2-7; TRBD1 aligns across 11 bases. Trimming cost V 8 bases and J 3 bases; bases outside gene matches: 3. This CDR3 is built from 13 residues. In germline, CDR1 is MNHNY, CDR2 SVGAGI (reference sequence). CDR3: CASLGTGGYEQYF. The CDR3 region has the DNA TGTGCCAGCTTGGGGACAGGGGGCTACGAGCAGTACTTC.

The chain combines TRBV9 with TRBJ2-1; tentatively, D is TRBD1 or TRBD2 (6 bases each). CDR1 is SGDLS and CDR2 is YYNGEE in the germline V gene. The V and J ends lost 0 bases and 6 bases respectively, with 16 bases between them. The CDR3 contains 16 residues. CDR3 sequence reads: CASSVGGAPMVNEQFF. The CDR3 DNA reads TGTGCCAGCAGCGTAGGGGGGGCCCCTATGGTCAATGAGCAGTTCTTC.

This chain links TRBV11-3 with TRBJ2-3, with unresolved D. Per germline, CDR1 SGHNT and CDR2 YENEEA. Deletions cut 2 bases from V and 0 bases from J, with 6 bases between. This CDR3 spans 14 amino acids. The CDR3 region has the DNA TGTGCCAGCAGCTTAAGTGGGAGCACAGATACGCAGTATTTT. Amino acid sequence: CASSLSGSTDTQYF.

V is TRBV6-5 and J is TRBJ1-1, with no clear D. V shed 0 bases and J shed 5 bases, with 7 bases lying between them. The CDR3 is made up of 13 amino acids. Per germline, CDR1 MNHEY and CDR2 SVGAGI. CDR3 bases: TGTGCCAGCAGTTACTCGACGGGGACTGAAGCTTTCTTT. Translated: CASSYSTGTEAFF.

The chain is built from TRBV4-1 and TRBJ2-7, with TRBD2 identical over 8 bases. The CDR3 is 18 residues long. Germline trimming cut 1 base from V and 6 bases from J; bases unmatched to any gene: 17. From germline, CDR1 is MGHRA and CDR2 YSYEKL. The CDR3, as DNA: TGCGCCAGCAGCCAAGTTACTTTGGCCTCTAGCGGGTTCTCCGAGCAGTACTTC. Encoded protein: CASSQVTLASSGFSEQYF.

This clone was observed a few times. The rearrangement uses TRBV27 and TRBJ1-4, with D possibly matching TRBD1 (5 bases). Germline CDR1 and CDR2: MNHEY and SMNVEV (reference sequence). V shed 3 bases and J shed 2 bases, with 7 bases lying between them. The CDR3 runs to 14 residues. CDR3 protein: CASSLGGTNEKLFF. CDR3 nucleotides: TGTGCCAGCAGTTTGGGGGGGACTAATGAAAAACTGTTTTTT.

The count of this clone is one. This sequence joins TRBV7-6 and TRBJ2-1, with 9 positions matching TRBD2. The CDR3 runs 14 residues. V shed 5 bases, J shed 4 bases, and the junction held 3 bases outside the gene matches. The V gene's germline CDR1 is SGHVS and CDR2 FNYEAQ. The chain's CDR3 is CASSVSGGYNEQFF. The DNA of the CDR3 is TGTGCCAGCAGCGTTAGCGGGGGTTACAATGAGCAGTTCTTC.

The gene calls are TRBV2 and TRBJ2-5, with D tentatively TRBD1 (6 bases). The DNA end is more similar to TRBJ2-7, so the J call may be wrong. The CDR3 has 15 residues. Germline V gene data show CDR1 as SNHLY and CDR2 as FYNNEI. The CDR3 DNA reads as TGTGCCAGCAGTTCAGGACAGCTGTACCCGGGCGAGCAGTACTTC. Its protein is CASSSGQLYPGEQYF.

The V call is TRBV9, the J call TRBJ2-3, with 7 bases lining up with TRBD2. V dropped 5 bases and J dropped 2; count of bases not matched to a gene: 5. The CDR3 runs to 14 residues. Germline V lookup: CDR1 SGDLS, CDR2 YYNGEE. The CDR3 DNA is TGTGCCAGCAGAGGCGGGACTAACACAGATACGCAGTATTTT. Protein product: CASRGGTNTDTQYF. The variable domain in full, completed from reference TRBV9 and TRBJ2-3, reads DSGVTQTPKHLITATGQRVTLRCSPRSGDLSVYWYQQSLDQGLQFLIQYYNGEERAKGNILERFSAQQFPDLHSELNLSSLELGDSALYFCASRGGTNTDTQYFGPGTRLTVL.